This T cell receptor (beta chain) derives from a study of blood T cell repertoires in COVID-19. The wider study: The United States, Italy and Spain were the sources of the acute and convalescent COVID-19 samples.

The CDR3 is 15 residues long. Germline trimming cut 4 bases from V and 8 bases from J; bases unmatched to any gene: 12. Germline assignment: CDR1 MGHRA and CDR2 YSYEKL. As originally analysed: Scientists estimated how many nucleated cells there were by amplifying reference gene primers. TCRdb's table, derived via immunoSEQ multiplex PCR, lists solely in-frame clones and lacks some. The DNA was the basis for D and trimming; V, J and clone size are from that table. The sample carries around 300,000 clones, around 88% recorded once. Material for sequencing was peripheral blood. The receptor was derived from a man aged 25-45 years with active or convalescent COVID-19. V gene TRBV4-1 combines with J gene TRBJ1-2; 8 bases are a match to TRBD1. CDR3 region: CASSRTGTGTRGYTF. DNA of the CDR3: TGCGCCAGCAGCCGAACCGGGACAGGAACTCGGGGCTACACCTTC.